The 22 T cell receptor beta chains below all came from one sample that was sequenced in a study of cytomegalovirus exposure and HLA in healthy donors. Here immunoSEQ multiplex PCR was the method, and the copy in TCRdb shows in-frame clones only, minus some. The repertoire holds more than 80,000 clones, with 96% as singletons. Sequencing used PBMCs. The receptors originated from a young woman in good health and CMV-seronegative.

The rearrangement joins TRBV5-1 to TRBJ2-1; 14 bases are a match to TRBD2. The CDR3 has 18 residues. V shed 0 bases, J shed 6 bases, and the junction held 8 bases outside the gene matches. Germline V gene data show CDR1 as SGHRS and CDR2 as YFSETQ. CDR3 loop: CASSLATSGREGGNEQFF. As DNA, the CDR3 is TGCGCCAGCAGCTTGGCGACTAGCGGGAGGGAAGGGGGCAATGAGCAGTTCTTC.

The chain employs TRBV7-6 and TRBJ1-5, with D unresolved. This CDR3 spans 14 amino acids. The germline gives CDR1 SGHVS, CDR2 FNYEAQ. Between the trimmed V and J ends, which lost 1 base and 2 bases, there was a span of 6 bases. The CDR3 region is CASSLGGGNQPQHF. The CDR3 DNA follows: TGTGCCAGCAGCTTAGGGGGAGGCAATCAGCCCCAGCATTTT.

The V gene is TRBV4-1, the J gene TRBJ2-5, with 8 bases matching TRBD1. Germline V gene data show CDR1 as MGHRA and CDR2 as YSYEKL. This CDR3 is built from 16 residues. V trimming: 4 bases; J trimming: 5 bases; junction bases outside the gene matches: 12. This CDR3 reads CASSRPGQAPEETQYF. CDR3 DNA sequence: TGCGCCAGCAGCCGACCGGGACAGGCCCCGGAGGAGACCCAGTACTTC.

The rearrangement uses TRBV6-5 and TRBJ2-1, with D perhaps matching TRBD2 (6 bases). V lost 6 bases and J lost 8, with 20 bases in between. Germline CDR1 reads MNHEY; CDR2 reads SVGAGI. This CDR3 has 15 amino acids. CDR3 sequence reads: CASRLKVEGRDEQFF. DNA of the CDR3: TGTGCCAGCAGGCTAAAAGTGGAGGGACGCGATGAGCAGTTCTTC.

This sequence joins TRBV4-1 and TRBJ1-2; no definite D call. The CDR3 is 11 residues long. Germline V gene lookup returns CDR1 MGHRA and CDR2 YSYEKL. The V and J ends lost 4 bases and 8 bases respectively, with 8 bases between them. In DNA, the CDR3 is TGCGCCAGCAGCCCCTCGGGAGGCTACACCTTC. This translates into CASSPSGGYTF.

This clone appeared a few times. The rearrangement joins TRBV11-3 to TRBJ2-3; the match to TRBD2 covers 11 bases. The ends lost 3 bases at V and 1 base at J; junction bases unmatched: 6. This CDR3 region has 17 residues. Germline lookup yields CDR1 SGHNT and CDR2 YENEEA. CDR3 DNA: TGTGCCAGCAGCTTCGGGACTAGCGGATTAGGCACAGATACGCAGTATTTT. This gives the protein CASSFGTSGLGTDTQYF.

V usage is TRBV18 and J usage is TRBJ2-7, with 7 bases that match TRBD1. The CDR3 contains 14 residues. Germline assignment: CDR1 KGHSH and CDR2 LQKENI. V was pared by 5 bases and J by 0 bases, with 4 bases of the junction left unmatched. CDR3 sequence (DNA): TGTGCCAGCTCATTCCGGGACAGCTCCTACGAGCAGTACTTC. It translates to CASSFRDSSYEQYF. The variable domain in full, with the rest retrieved from reference TRBV18 and TRBJ2-7, is NAGVMQNPRHLVRRRGQEARLRCSPMKGHSHVYWYRQLPEEGLKFMVYLQKENIIDESGMPKERFSAEFPKEGPSILRIQQVVRGDSAAYFCASSFRDSSYEQYFGPGTRLTVT.

The V gene is TRBV6-1, the J gene TRBJ2-7, with TRBD1 matching over 11 bases. CDR3 length: 14 residues. Per germline, CDR1 MNHNS and CDR2 SASEGT. V gave up 3 bases and J gave up 3 bases; unmatched junction bases: 1. CDR3 amino acids: CASSEGTGGYEQYF. The CDR3 region has the DNA TGTGCCAGCAGTGAGGGGACAGGGGGCTACGAGCAGTACTTC.

The chain recombines TRBV5-1 with TRBJ2-3, with 7 bases lining up with TRBD1. The CDR3 is 14 residues long. After removal of 2 bases from V and 6 bases from J, the junction contained 6 bases not matched to a gene. Germline-derived CDR1 and CDR2 are SGHRS and YFSETQ. In DNA, the CDR3 is TGCGCCAGCAGCTTCCGACAGGGTGCGGATACGCAGTATTTT. Translation: CASSFRQGADTQYF.

The chain recombines TRBV5-1 with TRBJ1-1; D unresolved. The CDR3 sequence is 15 residues long. V was trimmed by 1 base and J by 3 bases, leaving 13 bases between them. In germline, CDR1 is SGHRS, CDR2 YFSETQ. In DNA form, the CDR3 reads TGCGCCAGCAGCTTGCAGGCGGTCGGGGACACTGAAGCTTTCTTT. Protein sequence: CASSLQAVGDTEAFF.

The chain uses TRBV6-4 and TRBJ1-1; no clear D gene. The CDR3 is made up of 15 amino acids. Germline lookup yields CDR1 MRHNA and CDR2 SNTAGT. The germline V and J ends were trimmed by 6 bases and 10 bases, with 24 bases remaining between them. DNA of the CDR3: TGTGCCAGCAGCCCGGCTGCCACAGCGGTCCCGCGAGCTTTCTTT. Its protein is CASSPAATAVPRAFF.

The J gene is TRBJ2-1, the V gene TRBV10-2; 9 bases fit TRBD2. V lost 3 bases, J lost 8 bases, and 8 bases stayed unmatched. CDR1 WSHSY and CDR2 SAAADI come from the germline V gene. CDR3 length equals 15 residues. The CDR3 sequence is CASSDLAGGVYEQFF. Written as DNA, the CDR3 is TGCGCCAGCAGTGATTTGGCGGGAGGGGTGTATGAGCAGTTCTTC.

V is TRBV6-1 and J is TRBJ2-7; D may be TRBD1 (7 bases). The CDR3 has 15 amino acids. CDR1 and CDR2 from the germline V gene are MNHNS and SASEGT. The V gene lost 4 bases and the J gene lost 0 bases, with 13 bases spanning the gap. The CDR3 protein is CASSARGQLSYEQYF. The CDR3 DNA follows: TGTGCCAGCAGTGCGCGGGGACAGCTCTCCTACGAGCAGTACTTC.

The CDR3 reads CSELVSGAEADTQYF. The CDR3 coding sequence is TGCAGCGAATTGGTGAGCGGAGCCGAAGCGGATACGCAGTATTTT. This rearrangement joins TRBV29-1 to TRBJ2-3; tentative D call: TRBD2 (5 bases). Germline CDR1 reads SQVTM; CDR2 reads ANQGSEA. Trimming cost V 7 bases and J 6 bases, with 23 bases left between them. The CDR3 length is 15 residues.

The chain carries TRBV5-1 and TRBJ2-5; D remains ambiguous. This CDR3 region has 11 residues. Germline V gives CDR1 SGHRS, CDR2 YFSETQ. Trimming took off 2 bases at V and 5 bases at J, with 4 bases between the two ends. The CDR3 spells CASSFGETQYF. Here the CDR3 DNA reads TGCGCCAGCAGCTTCGGGGAGACCCAGTACTTC.

The chain carries TRBV7-9 and TRBJ1-1, with TRBD1 matching over 7 bases. V gave up 0 bases and J gave up 12 bases; unmatched junction bases: 7. The CDR3 covers 13 residues. Germline V gene data show CDR1 as SEHNR and CDR2 as FQNEAQ (reference sequence). The CDR3 region has the DNA TGTGCCAGCAGCTTAGCGCGGCAGGGGGTAACTTTCTTT. Protein sequence: CASSLARQGVTFF.

The chain employs TRBV5-4 and TRBJ2-7, with D hard to call. V was cut by 3 bases and J by 0 bases, with 13 bases left in between. CDR3 length equals 15 residues. The V gene's germline CDR1 is SGHNT and CDR2 YYREEE (reference sequence). The CDR3 protein is CASSSRGTNSYEQYF. DNA for the CDR3: TGTGCCAGCAGCTCGCGAGGAACGAACTCCTACGAGCAGTACTTC.

The rearrangement uses TRBV7-8 and TRBJ2-7; 7 bases line up with TRBD1. V was clipped by 5 bases and J by 2 bases; unmatched bases: 12. This CDR3 contains 16 residues. Per the germline V gene, CDR1 is SGHVS and CDR2 is FQNEAQ. The CDR3 DNA reads as TGTGCCAGCAGCCGAAACCGACAGGGACAAACCTACGAGCAGTACTTC. Protein sequence: CASSRNRQGQTYEQYF.

V usage is TRBV5-5 and J usage is TRBJ1-4; weak D call: TRBD1 (6 bases). This CDR3 is 14 amino acids long. Looked up from germline, CDR1 is SGHKS and CDR2 is YYEKEE (reference sequence). Trimming pared 4 bases from V and 8 bases from J, leaving 15 bases between. The CDR3, as DNA: TGTGCCAGCAGCCTTGGACAGCGATGGGAAAAACTGTTTTTT. Its translation: CASSLGQRWEKLFF.

This clone came up a few times. This sequence joins TRBV7-9 and TRBJ2-7, with TRBD1 identical over 8 bases. V lost 1 base and J lost 10; bases outside the gene matches: 9. Germline CDR1 and CDR2: SEHNR and FQNEAQ (reference sequence). CDR3 length: 14 residues. Here the CDR3 DNA reads TGTGCCAGCAGCTTAGTCCAGGGGGCTAAGGCTCAGTACTTC. Its protein product is CASSLVQGAKAQYF. The full variable domain, in which reference TRBV7-9 and TRBJ2-7 provide the parts outside the CDR3, is DTGVSQNPRHKITKRGQNVTFRCDPISEHNRLYWYRQTLGQGPEFLTYFQNEAQLEKSRLLSDRFSAERPKGSFSTLEIQRTEQGDSAMYLCASSLVQGAKAQYFGPGTRLTVT.

The rearrangement uses TRBV5-6 and TRBJ2-3; TRBD2 agrees at 11 bases. The CDR3 contains 16 residues. CDR1 is SGHDT and CDR2 is YYEEEE in the germline V gene. The V segment lost 4 bases and the J segment 2 bases; nucleotides outside the gene matches: 6. CDR3 bases: TGTGCCAGCAGCCTGGCACTAGCGGGAGTCACAGATACGCAGTATTTT. This codes for CASSLALAGVTDTQYF.

The chain has TRBV14 and TRBJ1-1; D is ambiguous. V lost 2 bases and J 3 bases, leaving 16 bases between the germline ends. The CDR3 is 16 amino acids. Germline CDR1 is SGHDN and CDR2 is FVKESK. The CDR3 sequence is CASSQNRKREHTEAFF. The CDR3 bases are TGTGCCAGCAGCCAAAACAGAAAAAGGGAGCACACTGAAGCTTTCTTT.